These T cell receptor beta chains were read from a single sample in a study of PD-1 blockade in mismatch repair-deficient tumors. Sequencing was performed with immunoSEQ multiplex PCR; in TCRdb, only in-frame clones are kept and a portion is missing. The sample carries around 9,000 clones, 85% to 90% recorded once. The input for sequencing was PBMCs, taken roughly 46 weeks after starting pembrolizumab. The receptors shown here come from an adult with mismatch repair-deficient cancer. Each CDR3 is given with its conserved first and last residue. A D gene is named only where the DNA matches it firmly. Clone size appears in some rows only: once, few, many, or a class for an expanded clone.

j_call: TRBJ1-1; v_call: TRBV7-3; clone_size: .; d_call: .; cdr3_nt: TGTGCCAGCAGCTTAACAGGGGCCGACACTGAAGCTTTCTTT; cdr3_aa: CASSLTGADTEAFF
j_call: TRBJ2-5; v_call: TRBV7-2; clone_size: .; d_call: TRBD2; cdr3_nt: TGTGCCAGCAGCTGGGCGGGAGGGCCGGAGACCCAGTACTTC; cdr3_aa: CASSWAGGPETQYF
j_call: TRBJ1-2; v_call: TRBV18; clone_size: .; d_call: .; cdr3_nt: TGTGCCAGCTCACCATCAGGGAAGACCAACTATGGCTACACCTTC; cdr3_aa: CASSPSGKTNYGYTF
j_call: TRBJ1-1; v_call: TRBV28; clone_size: .; d_call: .; cdr3_nt: TGTGCCAGCAGTCCCCTCGTGGCAGAGAACACTGAAGCTTTCTTT; cdr3_aa: CASSPLVAENTEAFF
j_call: TRBJ2-1; v_call: TRBV2; clone_size: .; d_call: TRBD2; cdr3_nt: TGTGCCAGCAGCCCCCGGACTAGCGGTGCGGGTAATGAGCAGTTCTTC; cdr3_aa: CASSPRTSGAGNEQFF
j_call: TRBJ2-1; v_call: TRBV5-4; clone_size: .; d_call: TRBD2; cdr3_nt: TGTGCCAGCAACCCAGCGGGGCCGAGCTCCTACAATGAGCAGTTCTTC; cdr3_aa: CASNPAGPSSYNEQFF
j_call: TRBJ2-5; v_call: TRBV19; clone_size: .; d_call: TRBD1; cdr3_nt: TGTGCCAGTAGTATTTTTGGGACAGGGAGGGAGACCCAGTACTTC; cdr3_aa: CASSIFGTGRETQYF
j_call: TRBJ2-7; v_call: TRBV27; clone_size: .; d_call: TRBD2; cdr3_nt: TGTGCCAGCAGTTTATCCCGCGGGACTATATCCTACGAGCAGTACTTC; cdr3_aa: CASSLSRGTISYEQYF
j_call: TRBJ1-2; v_call: TRBV5-4; clone_size: .; d_call: TRBD1; cdr3_nt: TGTGCCAGCAGCTCCGGGACAGGGGTGTACTATGGCTACACCTTC; cdr3_aa: CASSSGTGVYYGYTF
j_call: TRBJ1-6; v_call: TRBV6-5; clone_size: .; d_call: .; cdr3_nt: TGTGCCAGCACCCTGACCTACGGGAACAGTTCACCCCTCCACTTT; cdr3_aa: CASTLTYGNSSPLHF
j_call: TRBJ2-4; v_call: TRBV2; clone_size: once; d_call: .; cdr3_nt: TGTGCCAGCAGTGAAGGACAGGTCTGGAACATTCAGTACTTC; cdr3_aa: CASSEGQVWNIQYF
j_call: TRBJ1-6; v_call: TRBV1; clone_size: .; d_call: .; cdr3_nt: TGCACCAGCAGCCCCCGGCGGGGATATAATTCACCCCTCCACTTT; cdr3_aa: CTSSPRRGYNSPLHF
j_call: TRBJ2-5; v_call: TRBV12-5; clone_size: .; d_call: TRBD2; cdr3_nt: TGTGCTAGTGGTCCGGGGGGGGAGAAGACCCAGTACTTC; cdr3_aa: CASGPGGEKTQYF
j_call: TRBJ1-1; v_call: TRBV28; clone_size: .; d_call: .; cdr3_nt: TGTGCCAGCAGATCCCGGGGTAACACTGAAGCTTTCTTT; cdr3_aa: CASRSRGNTEAFF
j_call: TRBJ1-2; v_call: TRBV7-2; clone_size: .; d_call: .; cdr3_nt: TGTGCCAGCAGCTCCCCAGGGGAGGGGAACTATGGCTACACCTTC; cdr3_aa: CASSSPGEGNYGYTF
j_call: TRBJ2-7; v_call: TRBV5-5; clone_size: .; d_call: .; cdr3_nt: TGTGCCAGCAGCTTTATAGCGTCCTCGGGATACGAGCAGTACTTC; cdr3_aa: CASSFIASSGYEQYF
j_call: TRBJ1-2; v_call: TRBV7-9; clone_size: .; d_call: .; cdr3_nt: TGTGCCAGCAGCTTAAGGACGGAGGGGTATGGCTACACCTTC; cdr3_aa: CASSLRTEGYGYTF
j_call: TRBJ1-3; v_call: TRBV7-9; clone_size: .; d_call: .; cdr3_nt: TGTGCCAGCAGCTCAGATACGGACATTTTATATTTT; cdr3_aa: CASSSDTDILYF
j_call: TRBJ1-1; v_call: TRBV2; clone_size: .; d_call: .; cdr3_nt: TGTGCCAGCAGTGAAAACACAAACACTGAAGCTTTCTTT; cdr3_aa: CASSENTNTEAFF
j_call: TRBJ1-2; v_call: TRBV2; clone_size: few; d_call: .; cdr3_nt: TGTGCCAGCAGTCCCTTTCTTGGCTACACCTTC; cdr3_aa: CASSPFLGYTF
j_call: TRBJ2-5; v_call: TRBV9; clone_size: .; d_call: .; cdr3_nt: TGTGCCAGCAGCCCTCGACAGTACCAAGAGACCCAGTACTTC; cdr3_aa: CASSPRQYQETQYF
j_call: TRBJ2-2; v_call: TRBV5-6; clone_size: once; d_call: TRBD2; cdr3_nt: TGTGCCAGCAGCTTGCTCGGACTAGGAGGCGGGGAGCTGTTTTTT; cdr3_aa: CASSLLGLGGGELFF
j_call: TRBJ2-7; v_call: TRBV5-4; clone_size: .; d_call: .; cdr3_nt: TGTGCCAGCAGCTTCCAACAGGGCTACGAGCAGTACTTC; cdr3_aa: CASSFQQGYEQYF
j_call: TRBJ2-7; v_call: TRBV29-1; clone_size: .; d_call: TRBD1; cdr3_nt: TGCAGCGTTGTTTGGACAGGACCCTACGAGCAGTACTTC; cdr3_aa: CSVVWTGPYEQYF
j_call: TRBJ2-2; v_call: TRBV6-4; clone_size: .; d_call: TRBD2; cdr3_nt: TGTGCCAGCAGTCCACTAGCGGGAGAAACCGGGGAGCTGTTTTTT; cdr3_aa: CASSPLAGETGELFF
j_call: TRBJ2-7; v_call: TRBV2; clone_size: few; d_call: .; cdr3_nt: TGTGCCAGCAGTGACAGGGGGGTAGTTTACGAGCAGTACTTC; cdr3_aa: CASSDRGVVYEQYF
j_call: TRBJ2-7; v_call: TRBV28; clone_size: few; d_call: TRBD1; cdr3_nt: TGTGCCAGCAGTTCGGGACAGGACTACGAGCAGTACTTC; cdr3_aa: CASSSGQDYEQYF
j_call: TRBJ1-4; v_call: TRBV12-5; clone_size: .; d_call: .; cdr3_nt: TGTGCTAGTGGCAGGGAAGAAAAACTGTTTTTT; cdr3_aa: CASGREEKLFF
j_call: TRBJ2-1; v_call: TRBV15; clone_size: .; d_call: .; cdr3_nt: TGTGCCACCAAAACCTCGCACCCTACAGCTAACAATGAGCAGTTCTTC; cdr3_aa: CATKTSHPTANNEQFF
j_call: TRBJ1-1; v_call: TRBV6-5; clone_size: .; d_call: .; cdr3_nt: TGTGCCAGCGTACCCCCAGGGCTCCCTAACACTGAAGCTTTCTTT; cdr3_aa: CASVPPGLPNTEAFF
j_call: TRBJ1-5; v_call: TRBV19; clone_size: once; d_call: .; cdr3_nt: TGTGCCAGTAGTATAGCAGTTGGGACAAGTAGCAATCAGCCCCAGCATTTT; cdr3_aa: CASSIAVGTSSNQPQHF
j_call: TRBJ2-2; v_call: TRBV11-3; clone_size: .; d_call: .; cdr3_nt: TGTGCCAGCAGCGAACGAGACAGGGAGCTGTTTTTT; cdr3_aa: CASSERDRELFF
j_call: TRBJ2-2; v_call: TRBV2; clone_size: .; d_call: TRBD2; cdr3_nt: TGTGCCAGCAGTCCATTATCTAGCGGAGCCAACACCGGGGAGCTGTTTTTT; cdr3_aa: CASSPLSSGANTGELFF
j_call: TRBJ1-1; v_call: TRBV28; clone_size: .; d_call: .; cdr3_nt: TGTGCCACCTTCTACACTGAAGCTTTCTTT; cdr3_aa: CATFYTEAFF
j_call: TRBJ2-2; v_call: TRBV6-5; clone_size: .; d_call: TRBD1; cdr3_nt: TGTGCCAGCAGTTACAGGACAGGGATCACCGGGGAGCTGTTTTTT; cdr3_aa: CASSYRTGITGELFF
j_call: TRBJ2-3; v_call: TRBV6-1; clone_size: once; d_call: TRBD1; cdr3_nt: TGTGCCAGCAGTGAGGGGACAGGGTCCACCACAGATACGCAGTATTTT; cdr3_aa: CASSEGTGSTTDTQYF
j_call: TRBJ1-6; v_call: TRBV5-1; clone_size: .; d_call: .; cdr3_nt: TGCGCCAGCGCTGATGCAGATAATTCACCCCTCCACTTT; cdr3_aa: CASADADNSPLHF
j_call: TRBJ2-7; v_call: TRBV7-8; clone_size: .; d_call: TRBD2; cdr3_nt: TGTGCCAGCAGCTTGACAAGCGGGAGTAGCTCCTACGAGCAGTACTTC; cdr3_aa: CASSLTSGSSSYEQYF
j_call: TRBJ2-7; v_call: TRBV6-5; clone_size: .; d_call: TRBD2; cdr3_nt: TGTGCCAGCAGTGTAGCGGGGGGAAGGGGCGAGCAGTACTTC; cdr3_aa: CASSVAGGRGEQYF
j_call: TRBJ2-3; v_call: TRBV10-3; clone_size: .; d_call: TRBD2; cdr3_nt: TGTGCCATCAGTGAGTCGGGGACTAGCGTAGGCACAGATACGCAGTATTTT; cdr3_aa: CAISESGTSVGTDTQYF
j_call: TRBJ1-2; v_call: TRBV5-5; clone_size: .; d_call: .; cdr3_nt: TGTGCCAGCAGAGGGGCTACTAACTATGGCTACACCTTC; cdr3_aa: CASRGATNYGYTF
j_call: TRBJ2-5; v_call: TRBV6-5; clone_size: .; d_call: TRBD1; cdr3_nt: TGTGCCAGCAGTTCCCCGACAGGGACAGAGACCCAGTACTTC; cdr3_aa: CASSSPTGTETQYF
j_call: TRBJ2-1; v_call: TRBV27; clone_size: .; d_call: TRBD2; cdr3_nt: TGTGCCAGCAGTTTTGTTGGGCGGGCTAGCGGGCACCTTGAGCAGTTCTTC; cdr3_aa: CASSFVGRASGHLEQFF